One and the same sample provided the 22 T cell receptor beta chains below, sequenced in a study of neoadjuvant nivolumab and ipilimumab in lung cancer (dated by TCRdb to 2020 to 2021). Library prep was done by the immunoSEQ multiplex PCR assay. TCRdb mirrors the immuneACCESS table, restricted to in-frame sequences. Some clones are absent from its copies; in checked studies, under half trace to an unresolved V gene, and the reason for the others is unknown. The sample profile shows roughly 7,400 clones; approximately 76% of them were found once. 3.5% to 5% of the sample is in the top ten clones. According to the study, the label for this sample's time point signals: at surgical resection after neoadjuvant nivolumab +/- ipilimumab. Source: tumor tissue, taken after neoadjuvant nivolumab, alone or with ipilimumab, at or shortly before surgery. These receptors originate from an adult with non-small cell lung cancer.

V usage is TRBV10-2 and J usage is TRBJ2-7; D may correspond to TRBD1 or TRBD2 (5 bases each). Trimming cost V 7 bases and J 0 bases, with 10 bases left between them. Germline CDR1 is WSHSY and CDR2 is SAAADI. The CDR3 contains 13 residues. CDR3 region: CASTGDRSYEQYF. CDR3 DNA: TGCGCCAGCACTGGGGACCGCTCCTACGAGCAGTACTTC.

This clone turned up a few times. The chain employs TRBV6-1 and TRBJ2-4, with 9 positions matching TRBD1. The CDR3 has 14 amino acids. V gave up 5 bases and J gave up 9 bases; unmatched junction bases: 8. The germline V gene encodes CDR1 MNHNS and CDR2 SASEGT. CDR3 residues: CASSSGTGLGIQYF. In DNA form, the CDR3 reads TGTGCCAGCAGTTCGGGGACAGGGCTCGGCATTCAGTACTTC.

The chain joins TRBV2 to TRBJ1-1; no clear D gene. Germline CDR1 is SNHLY and CDR2 is FYNNEI. V lost 6 bases to trimming and J lost 2 bases, with 16 bases between them. This CDR3 spans 15 amino acids. The CDR3 reads CASSSLGPLNTEAFF. For the CDR3, the DNA is TGTGCCAGCAGCTCACTCGGGCCTTTAAACACTGAAGCTTTCTTT.

This clone is labeled as medium-sized. The chain links TRBV5-5 to TRBJ2-7, with D possibly TRBD1 on 6 matching bases. V was trimmed by 6 bases and J by 2 bases, leaving 9 bases between them. The CDR3 has 12 amino acids. Germline V gene sequence: CDR1 SGHKS, CDR2 YYEKEE (reference sequence). In DNA form, the CDR3 reads TGTGCCAGCAACTGGGGGCCCTACGAGCAGTACTTC. This encodes CASNWGPYEQYF.

The chain joins TRBV15 to TRBJ2-1; 8 nucleotides align to TRBD2. J gave up 7 bases and V 3 bases, and 5 bases lay outside the gene matches. In germline, CDR1 is LNHNV, CDR2 YYDKDF (reference sequence). The CDR3 contains 14 residues. CDR3 loop: CATSRTSEANEQFF. In nucleotides, the CDR3 is TGTGCCACCAGCAGGACTAGCGAGGCAAATGAGCAGTTCTTC.

V usage is TRBV27 and J usage is TRBJ2-7; tentative D call: TRBD2 (5 bases). V lost 3 bases to trimming and J lost 2 bases, with 8 bases between them. This CDR3 comprises 13 residues. CDR1 is MNHEY, CDR2 SMNVEV, per germline (reference sequence). The CDR3, as DNA: TGTGCCAGCAGTTTCTCGGGAACCTACGAGCAGTACTTC. Amino acids: CASSFSGTYEQYF.

The chain links TRBV6-5 to TRBJ1-1; D not certain. V shed 7 bases and J shed 2 bases, with 14 bases lying between them. Germline V CDR1 and CDR2: MNHEY, SVGAGI. This CDR3 region has 14 residues. The chain's CDR3 is CASTPAAGNTEAFF. As DNA, the CDR3 is TGTGCCAGCACCCCGGCGGCGGGAAACACTGAAGCTTTCTTT.

J is TRBJ2-6 and V is TRBV5-4, with a tentative D call TRBD2 (7 bases). The CDR3 sequence is 20 residues long. V dropped 0 bases and J dropped 1 base, with 20 bases sitting between them. Germline CDR1 and CDR2: SGHNT and YYREEE (reference sequence). The CDR3 sequence is CASSLVWEGGAVSGANVLTF. CDR3 bases: TGTGCCAGCAGCTTGGTATGGGAGGGGGGCGCGGTGTCTGGGGCCAACGTCCTGACTTTC.

Worth noting for this clone: A read error may produce the germline difference seen at one junction end. The rearrangement links TRBV7-8 to TRBJ1-1; D remains unclear. Germline CDR1 SGHVS, CDR2 FQNEAQ. There are 14 residues in the CDR3. The CDR3 bases are TGTGCCAGCAGCGCACAGACTTCGAACATTGAAGCTTTCTTT. Translating it yields CASSAQTSNIEAFF.

V is TRBV29-1 and J is TRBJ1-1, with a weak D call TRBD1 (6 bases). Germline loops: CDR1 SQVTM, CDR2 ANQGSEA. CDR3 size: 14 residues. Trimming took 4 bases from V and 3 from J, leaving 15 bases between them. CDR3 in DNA: TGCAGCGTTGCTCGACCGGGACACGACACTGAAGCTTTCTTT. Its translation: CSVARPGHDTEAFF.

The rearrangement links TRBV10-2 to TRBJ1-1, with D unclear. The CDR3 totals 12 residues. Germline V gives CDR1 WSHSY, CDR2 SAAADI. Trimming pared 5 bases from V and 7 bases from J, leaving 11 bases between. The CDR3 loop reads CASSQGTGEAFF. CDR3 DNA sequence: TGCGCCAGCAGTCAAGGCACGGGTGAAGCTTTCTTT.

The chain carries TRBV5-1 and TRBJ2-7; D not resolved. V was pared by 3 bases and J by 3 bases, with 16 bases between. The germline CDR1 and CDR2 sequences are SGHRS and YFSETQ. This CDR3 has 15 residues. CDR3 loop: CASSSSPWQDYEQYF. In nucleotides, the CDR3 is TGCGCCAGCAGCTCGTCCCCGTGGCAGGACTACGAGCAGTACTTC.

The chain recombines TRBV5-1 with TRBJ2-1; 8 nucleotides align to TRBD2. CDR3 length: 13 amino acids. V lost 8 bases, J lost 6 bases, and 7 bases stayed unmatched. Germline CDR1 is SGHRS and CDR2 is YFSETQ. The CDR3 sequence is CASTSGPFNEQFF. DNA of the CDR3: TGCGCCAGTACTAGCGGCCCGTTCAATGAGCAGTTCTTC. Looking up the rest from reference TRBV5-1 and TRBJ2-1 gives the full variable domain: KAGVTQTPRYLIKTRGQQVTLSCSPISGHRSVSWYQQTPGQGLQFLFEYFSETQRNKGNFPGRFSGRQFSNSRSEMNVSTLELGDSALYLCASTSGPFNEQFFGPGTRLTVL.

The chain carries TRBV7-9 and TRBJ2-2, with 9 bases that match TRBD1. This CDR3 has 16 amino acids. From germline, CDR1 is SEHNR and CDR2 FQNEAQ (reference sequence). V lost 5 bases, J lost 5 bases, and 9 bases stayed unmatched. This chain's CDR3 is CASSPWTGEGTGELFF. Written as DNA, the CDR3 is TGTGCCAGCAGCCCCTGGACAGGGGAAGGAACCGGGGAGCTGTTTTTT. Looking up the rest from reference TRBV7-9 and TRBJ2-2 gives the full variable domain: DTGVSQNPRHKITKRGQNVTFRCDPISEHNRLYWYRQTLGQGPEFLTYFQNEAQLEKSRLLSDRFSAERPKGSFSTLEIQRTEQGDSAMYLCASSPWTGEGTGELFFGEGSRLTVL.

The chain is built from TRBV7-3 and TRBJ2-5; 7 bases agree with TRBD2. V shed 1 base, J shed 2 bases, and the junction held 7 bases outside the gene matches. CDR1 and CDR2 (germline): SGHTA, FQGTGA. There are 16 residues in the CDR3. The DNA of the CDR3 is TGTGCCAGCAGCTTAAGGGCTAGCGGTCTACAAGAGACCCAGTACTTC. This translates into CASSLRASGLQETQYF.

This chain uses TRBV7-2 with TRBJ2-7; D is undetermined. The V end was cut by 3 bases, the J end by 0 bases, with 9 bases between. This CDR3 has 14 residues. CDR1 and CDR2 from the germline V gene are SGHTA and FQGNSA. CDR3: CASSFRQLSYEQYF. Here the CDR3 DNA reads TGTGCCAGCAGCTTTCGACAACTCTCCTACGAGCAGTACTTC.

The chain joins TRBV27 to TRBJ2-5, with 11 bases identical to TRBD2. Trimming at V came to 2 bases and at J to 5 bases, leaving 10 bases not matched to a gene. This CDR3 has 17 residues. Germline V gives CDR1 MNHEY, CDR2 SMNVEV (reference sequence). DNA of the CDR3: TGTGCCAGCAGTTTAGGGACTAGCGGTCTCCCTCGGGAGACCCAGTACTTC. This encodes CASSLGTSGLPRETQYF.

The genes are TRBV2 and TRBJ2-3; possible D gene TRBD1, 5 bases. CDR3 length: 16 amino acids. The germline V gene has CDR1 SNHLY and CDR2 FYNNEI. The V gene lost 4 bases and the J gene lost 4 bases, with 18 bases spanning the gap. The CDR3 DNA reads TGTGCCAGCAGTGCCCAAGGACCTTTAGGGGCAGATACGCAGTATTTT. This codes for CASSAQGPLGADTQYF.

V gene TRBV6-6 combines with J gene TRBJ2-1; perhaps TRBD1 as D (6 bases). Per the germline V gene, CDR1 is MNHNY and CDR2 is SVGAGI (reference sequence). CDR3 length equals 16 residues. Trimming left V 5 bases short and J 2 bases short, with 16 bases between. The CDR3 protein is CASSRIDRFTYNEQFF. In DNA, the CDR3 is TGTGCCAGCAGTAGGATAGACAGGTTCACCTACAATGAGCAGTTCTTC.

V usage is TRBV6-1 and J usage is TRBJ2-7; 8 bases align to TRBD1. Trimming took 1 base from V and 7 from J; bases not matched to a gene: 6. CDR3 length equals 14 residues. Per germline, CDR1 MNHNS and CDR2 SASEGT. For the CDR3, the DNA is TGTGCCAGCAGTGAAGTAGTCACAGGGGGTGAGCAGTACTTC. Residues: CASSEVVTGGEQYF.

V is TRBV4-1 and J is TRBJ2-7; 10 positions match TRBD2. The CDR3 is 17 residues long. J was trimmed by 6 bases and V by 1 base; bases with no gene match: 12. Germline CDR1 MGHRA, CDR2 YSYEKL. The CDR3 here is CASSQVTLAGVESEQYF. CDR3 coding DNA: TGCGCCAGCAGCCAAGTCACCCTAGCGGGAGTGGAGAGCGAGCAGTACTTC.

The gene calls are TRBV28 and TRBJ2-3; 9 positions agree with TRBD1. With V trimmed by 4 bases and J by 6 bases, 5 bases remained unmatched. This CDR3 region has 14 residues. CDR1 and CDR2 (germline): MDHEN, SYDVKM. CDR3 bases: TGTGCCAGCAGTTCGACAGGGGGAGGGGATACGCAGTATTTT. This codes for CASSSTGGGDTQYF. The complete variable domain, with remaining parts taken from reference TRBV28 and TRBJ2-3, reads DVKVTQSSRYLVKRTGEKVFLECVQDMDHENMFWYRQDPGLGLRLIYFSYDVKMKEKGDIPEGYSVSREKKERFSLILESASTNQTSMYLCASSSTGGGDTQYFGPGTRLTVL.